This T cell receptor (beta chain) was observed in a study of cytomegalovirus exposure and HLA in healthy donors. Study context: Clustering assigned around 77% of the roughly 430 genotyped donors to the Caucasian-associated ancestry cluster.

Study results and caveats: Later, TCR association rates were found to vary by HLA locus, highest for DRB1 and lowest for HLA-C.

Of note for this clone: The antigen is not known.

The germline CDR1 and CDR2 sequences are MNHNS and SASEGT. V lost 4 bases to trimming and J lost 6 bases; unmatched junction nucleotides: 12. There are 15 residues in the CDR3. Researchers ran the PCR with 60 Vbeta and 13 Jbeta primers. Repertoires were generated with immunoSEQ multiplex PCR, while TCRdb's copy carries only in-frame clones and drops some. The sample yields around 130,000 clones, 74% seen once. Healthy bone marrow donors made up the donors. The clonotype was recovered from a woman between 45 and 65 years old in good health and CMV-seropositive. Sequencing used PBMCs. The chain recombines TRBV6-1 with TRBJ2-7, with TRBD1 matching over 7 bases. CDR3 sequence (DNA): TGTGCCAGCAGTGCCCGGACAGGTGCCGAGGGCGAGCAGTACTTC. It specifies CASSARTGAEGEQYF.